Below, 21 T cell receptor beta chains from the same sample are listed, as sequenced in a study of blood T cell repertoires in COVID-19. Sequenced by immunoSEQ multiplex PCR; TCRdb stores in-frame clones only, minus some. The sample holds some 240,000 clones; around 80% are singletons and the top ten take 1.2% to 1.5%. Input material: peripheral blood. These receptors originate from a middle-aged woman who had recovered from COVID-19.

The chain links TRBV27 to TRBJ1-2, with D maybe TRBD1 (6 bases). Germline CDR1 is MNHEY and CDR2 is SMNVEV (reference sequence). The germline V and J ends were trimmed by 4 bases and 8 bases, with 14 bases remaining between them. This CDR3 comprises 13 residues. CDR3 sequence: CASSYGQLGGYTF. CDR3 in DNA: TGTGCCAGCAGTTATGGACAGTTAGGCGGCTACACCTTC.

A word on this clone: The sample contains more than one DNA sequence encoding this CDR3. The chain employs TRBV7-2 and TRBJ2-7; D remains ambiguous. Trimming pared 4 bases from V and 1 base from J, leaving 11 bases between. The CDR3 has 14 amino acids. CDR1 SGHTA and CDR2 FQGNSA come from the germline V gene. The CDR3 sequence: CASSSSRQSYEQYF. CDR3 DNA: TGTGCCAGCAGCTCCTCGAGGCAGTCCTACGAGCAGTACTTC. Based on the CDR3 plus reference TRBV7-2 and TRBJ2-7, the full variable domain is GAGVSQSPSNKVTEKGKDVELRCDPISGHTALYWYRQSLGQGLEFLIYFQGNSAPDKSGLPSDRFSAERTGGSVSTLTIQRTQQEDSAVYLCASSSSRQSYEQYFGPGTRLTVT.

The J gene is TRBJ2-2, the V gene TRBV30, with D possibly matching TRBD1 (5 bases). Germline V gives CDR1 GTSNPN, CDR2 SVGIG (reference sequence). The CDR3 length is 15 residues. V was trimmed by 2 bases and J by 4 bases, leaving 14 bases between them. CDR3: CAWSPSPRGTGELFF. The DNA for the CDR3 is TGTGCCTGGAGTCCAAGCCCTAGGGGCACCGGGGAGCTGTTTTTT. The variable domain in full, completed from reference TRBV30 and TRBJ2-2, reads SQTIHQWPATLVQPVGSPLSLECTVEGTSNPNLYWYRQAAGRGLQLLFYSVGIGQISSEVPQNLSASRPQDRQFILSSKKLLLSDSGFYLCAWSPSPRGTGELFFGEGSRLTVL.

The chain uses TRBV6-2 or TRBV6-3 and TRBJ2-7, with 9 positions matching TRBD1. The germline V gene has CDR1 MNHEY and CDR2 SVGEGT. The CDR3 has 17 amino acids. After removal of 2 bases from V and 1 base from J, the junction contained 9 bases not matched to a gene. The CDR3 loop is CASSYIPGQGLSYEQYF. The CDR3 DNA reads TGTGCCAGCAGTTACATACCGGGACAGGGTCTTTCCTACGAGCAGTACTTC.

A few counts support this clone. The rearrangement joins TRBV5-6 to TRBJ2-7; 11 bases are a match to TRBD1. There are 16 residues in the CDR3. Germline V gives CDR1 SGHDT, CDR2 YYEEEE. Trimming removed 2 bases from V and 4 bases from J; junction bases left unmatched: 8. The CDR3 DNA follows: TGTGCCAGCAGCTTCTTAACGGACAGGGGGCAATACGAGCAGTACTTC. It yields the protein CASSFLTDRGQYEQYF.

This chain joins TRBV5-4 and TRBJ2-3; 10 bases match TRBD2. This CDR3 is 17 amino acids long. Germline V gene data show CDR1 as SGHNT and CDR2 as YYREEE (reference sequence). V shed 4 bases and J 1 base; nucleotides not matched to a gene: 9. CDR3 nucleotide sequence: TGTGCCAGCAGCCCGGGACTAGCGCCCCGAGGCACAGATACGCAGTATTTT. Translating it yields CASSPGLAPRGTDTQYF.

V gene TRBV6-5 combines with J gene TRBJ2-7, with 8 bases that match TRBD2. CDR1 and CDR2 from the germline V gene are MNHEY and SVGAGI. The CDR3 has 15 amino acids. The junction had 9 bases not matched to a gene; V was cut back by 4 bases and J by 4 bases. CDR3 DNA sequence: TGTGCCAGCAGTTTCGCGGGGGGCCGTGGGTACGAGCAGTACTTC. It codes for CASSFAGGRGYEQYF.

The chain joins TRBV19 to TRBJ2-7; 7 positions agree with TRBD1. CDR1 is LNHDA and CDR2 is SQIVND in the germline V gene (reference sequence). The CDR3 is 13 amino acids. After removal of 10 bases from V and 3 bases from J, the junction contained 9 bases not matched to a gene. CDR3 loop: CATSRGLGYEQYF. In DNA form, the CDR3 reads TGTGCCACCTCCAGGGGGTTGGGCTACGAGCAGTACTTC.

The table lists this clone with a count of one. The J gene is TRBJ1-2, the V gene TRBV23-1; TRBD1 agrees at 10 bases. TRBV23-1 is filed as an ORF, its function uncertain. The junction had 8 bases not matched to a gene; V was cut back by 3 bases and J by 4 bases. This CDR3 spans 16 amino acids. CDR3 region: CASSHLQGQGVYGYTF. CDR3 sequence (DNA): TGCGCCAGCAGTCACCTTCAAGGACAGGGGGTCTATGGCTACACCTTC.

The chain is built from TRBV7-2 and TRBJ1-2, with a possible D match to TRBD1 (5 bases). V gave up 1 base and J gave up 8 bases, with 14 bases separating them. Germline V gene data show CDR1 as SGHTA and CDR2 as FQGNSA. This CDR3 has 14 amino acids. In DNA form, the CDR3 reads TGTGCCAGCAGCTTAGGGTTCCAGGGCAGAGGCTACACCTTC. Translated, it gives CASSLGFQGRGYTF.

The gene calls are TRBV27 and TRBJ2-3; 8 bases are a match to TRBD2. Germline V gene sequence: CDR1 MNHEY, CDR2 SMNVEV (reference sequence). The CDR3 runs 18 residues. The junction had 17 bases not matched to a gene; V was cut back by 3 bases and J by 6 bases. CDR3 in amino acids: CASSFSNTVGLAPDTQYF. The CDR3 nucleotides read TGTGCCAGCAGTTTCTCGAACACTGTAGGACTAGCCCCTGATACGCAGTATTTT.

This chain connects TRBV6-5 to TRBJ1-5, with D unresolved. The CDR3 consists of 13 residues. Looked up from germline, CDR1 is MNHEY and CDR2 is SVGAGI. The ends were cut back, 7 bases at V and 7 bases at J, with 14 bases in the middle. DNA for the CDR3: TGTGCCAGCACCGAAAATTGGGCACAGCCCCAGCATTTT. Protein: CASTENWAQPQHF.

This clone has just one count. The V call is TRBV7-8, the J call TRBJ1-2, with 8 bases identical to TRBD1. Germline V CDR1 and CDR2: SGHVS, FQNEAQ. The CDR3 contains 15 residues. V lost 5 bases, J lost 8 bases, and 13 bases stayed unmatched. The CDR3 loop reads CASSLWTGTGGGYTF. The CDR3 DNA follows: TGTGCCAGCAGCCTATGGACAGGGACGGGGGGAGGCTACACCTTC. Based on the CDR3 plus reference TRBV7-8 and TRBJ1-2, the full variable domain is GAGVSQSPRYKVAKRGQDVALRCDPISGHVSLFWYQQALGQGPEFLTYFQNEAQLDKSGLPSDRFFAERPEGSVSTLKIQRTQQEDSAVYLCASSLWTGTGGGYTFGSGTRLTVV.

This chain connects TRBV6-6 to TRBJ1-2; the D is unclear. V was cut by 5 bases and J by 3 bases, with 10 bases left in between. The CDR3 is 13 residues long. The germline V gene has CDR1 MNHNY and CDR2 SVGAGI (reference sequence). The DNA for the CDR3 is TGTGCCAGCAGTCTAGGTGAGGACTATGGCTACACCTTC. Translating gives CASSLGEDYGYTF.

The V and J genes are TRBV19 and TRBJ2-2; 7 positions match TRBD2. V shed 3 bases, J shed 6 bases, and the junction held 7 bases outside the gene matches. The CDR3 is 15 residues long. Germline assignment: CDR1 LNHDA and CDR2 SQIVND (reference sequence). This CDR3 is CASSMVGGNAGELFF. CDR3 coding DNA: TGTGCCAGTAGTATGGTCGGGGGGAATGCCGGGGAGCTGTTTTTT.

The chain employs TRBV2 and TRBJ2-1, with TRBD2 as a possible D gene (6 bases). The CDR3 has 14 amino acids. Germline CDR1 SNHLY, CDR2 FYNNEI. V shed 6 bases and J shed 0 bases, with 9 bases lying between them. CDR3 region: CASSRTTSYNEQFF. Here the CDR3 DNA reads TGTGCCAGCAGCAGGACTACCTCCTACAATGAGCAGTTCTTC.

J is TRBJ2-7 and V is TRBV7-2, with 11 bases that match TRBD1. The length of the CDR3 is 16 residues. Germline-derived CDR1 and CDR2 are SGHTA and FQGNSA. The ends lost 5 bases at V and 6 bases at J; junction bases unmatched: 12. CDR3 nucleotides: TGTGCCAGCAGCCGGAAACCGGGACAGGGGGTAAGCGAGCAGTACTTC. It specifies CASSRKPGQGVSEQYF.

The gene calls are TRBV6-5 and TRBJ1-5; TRBD1 agrees at 8 bases. The CDR3 totals 14 residues. V lost 5 bases, J lost 4 bases, and 4 bases stayed unmatched. Germline CDR1 reads MNHEY; CDR2 reads SVGAGI. This chain's CDR3 is CASSLGTGNQPQHF. The CDR3 DNA is TGTGCCAGCAGTCTCGGGACAGGTAATCAGCCCCAGCATTTT.

This clone has a single count. J is TRBJ2-7 and V is TRBV27; D is possibly TRBD2 (6 bases). Germline V lookup: CDR1 MNHEY, CDR2 SMNVEV (reference sequence). The CDR3 is 14 amino acids. Trimming removed 10 bases at V and 2 bases at J, with 18 bases between. The CDR3: CATQRRDGAYEQYF. The CDR3 DNA is TGTGCCACTCAAAGGCGGGACGGAGCCTACGAGCAGTACTTC.

This clone came up a few times. The DNA of the CDR3 is TGTGCCAGCAGCCCATTTTCAGGGGGTTCACCCCTCCACTTT. It is translated as CASSPFSGGSPLHF. This chain links TRBV3-1 (or the pseudogene TRBV3-2) with TRBJ1-6; 7 bases line up with TRBD1. The CDR3 consists of 14 residues. Unmatched junction bases numbered 6, after V lost 4 bases and J lost 9 bases. The germline V gene encodes CDR1 LGHDT and CDR2 YNNKEL (reference sequence).

This chain connects TRBV18 to TRBJ2-3; 7 positions match TRBD1. V was pared by 3 bases and J by 3 bases, with 3 bases of the junction left unmatched. The CDR3 runs to 14 residues. CDR1 is KGHSH and CDR2 is LQKENI in the germline V gene. The CDR3 DNA sequence: TGTGCCAGCTCACCCCAGACAGGGACAGATACGCAGTATTTT. This codes for CASSPQTGTDTQYF.